The text below deals with one T cell receptor (beta chain). The antigen is undetermined. The source of the sample is a study of T cell responses to AZD1222 COVID-19 vaccine. Whole-study context: Timing groups of about 4 and about 12 weeks for second doses were pooled.

The method was immunoSEQ multiplex PCR; TCRdb's version includes in-frame clones alone and lacks a portion of them. This table holds about 120,000 clones, approximately 85% found once. Whole-study findings and limits: The sample set comprised mostly white British donors with more females, and clonal diversity was possibly underestimated. No day 14 peak samples; only post-peak repertoires were characterized.

This CDR3 contains 13 residues. V was pared by 4 bases and J by 8 bases, with 14 bases between. Germline V gene lookup returns CDR1 SGHVS and CDR2 FQNEAQ. The source was peripheral blood, collected on day 0 of AZD1222 vaccination. The chain is built from TRBV7-8 and TRBJ1-2; D is uncertain. The sequence derives from an adult in good health. The CDR3 spells CASSSLRSVGYTF. For the CDR3, the DNA is TGTGCCAGCAGCTCCCTAAGGTCTGTAGGCTACACCTTC.